The 3 T cell receptor beta chains below come from one sample, sequenced in a study of T-cell memory formation after mild COVID-19. TCRdb independently ran MiXCR on the 5' RACE reads; one entry per CDR3 protein. The sample yields 250,000 to 300,000 distinct CDR3 sequences, around 16% seen once. The sequencing sample was made of PBMCs or a T cell subset sorted from them (not recorded which). Every receptor here comes from a man aged 18 to 29 who had mild COVID-19 (a few samples of this study predate the infection). Cell type and time point are not known.

This clonotype has just a few counts. The chain uses TRBV18 and TRBJ2-5; a weak D match, TRBD2 (5 bases). Germline V gene data show CDR1 as KGHSH and CDR2 as LQKENI. The CDR3 loop spans 15 amino acids. V lost 0 bases, J lost 5 bases, and 13 bases lay in between. CDR3 in amino acids: CASSPPMTGMETQYF. CDR3 DNA sequence: TGTGCCAGCTCACCACCGATGACGGGGATGGAGACCCAGTACTTC.

This clonotype appeared a single time. This chain links TRBV24-1 with TRBJ1-1; D gene unclear. This CDR3 comprises 11 residues. V was clipped by 4 bases and J by 7 bases, with 6 bases between them. Germline V gene lookup returns CDR1 KGHDR and CDR2 SFDVKD. For the CDR3, the DNA is TGTGCCACCAGTGACGGGTTTGAAGCTTTCTTT. Translating gives CATSDGFEAFF.

This clonotype was found a few times. The J gene is TRBJ1-5, the V gene TRBV18; D is uncertain. Trimming removed 5 bases at V and 7 bases at J, with 12 bases between. CDR1 is KGHSH and CDR2 is LQKENI in the germline V gene. This CDR3 is 13 amino acids long. The CDR3 DNA is TGTGCCAGCTCAGCACGGGTGGAGCAGCCCCAGCATTTT. The encoded protein is CASSARVEQPQHF.